A single sample is the source of the 16 T cell receptor beta chains below, sequenced in a study of blood T cells in healthy people across ages. It was with a sample-barcoded 5' primer and a J-beta primer mix that a second PCR of roughly 7 to 11 cycles was run. TCRdb analysed the 5' RACE reads with MiXCR anew, one entry per CDR3 protein. The table has some 690,000 distinct CDR3 sequences, 22% seen once. Sequencing input: blood. The origin of the receptors is a man aged 70 or older in good health.

This clonotype showed up just a few times. V is TRBV6-5 and J is TRBJ1-4; D is ambiguous. This CDR3 is built from 15 residues. V lost 0 bases to trimming and J lost 8 bases, with 13 bases between them. The germline V gene encodes CDR1 MNHEY and CDR2 SVGAGI. The CDR3 reads CASSYSSGRLEKLFF. The CDR3 DNA reads as TGTGCCAGCAGTTACTCCAGCGGGAGGTTGGAAAAACTGTTTTTT.

In its sample, this clonotype was seen a few times. The chain couples TRBV6-5 to TRBJ2-3; D is unclear. Germline V CDR1 and CDR2: MNHEY, SVGAGI. V was cut by 3 bases and J by 3 bases, with 13 bases left in between. This CDR3 is built from 15 residues. CDR3 in DNA: TGTGCCAGCAGTTATTACGGATTGGGGACAGATACGCAGTATTTT. Translating it yields CASSYYGLGTDTQYF.

This chain connects TRBV28 to TRBJ2-7; D remains ambiguous. The CDR3 is 15 residues long. Trimming pared 3 bases from V and 2 bases from J, leaving 14 bases between. Germline CDR1 is MDHEN and CDR2 is SYDVKM. The CDR3 nucleotides read TGTGCCAGCAGTTTCCCGGCCTATGGTGCCTACGAGCAGTACTTC. This sequence encodes CASSFPAYGAYEQYF.

Points on this clonotype: Germline is not matched at one junction end, which may reflect a read error. As DNA, the CDR3 is TGTGCCAGCAGTTCAAAGACAGGGGGTCATGGCTACGCCTTC. Residues: CASSSKTGGHGYAF. The chain has TRBV12-3 or TRBV12-4 and TRBJ1-2; 9 bases line up with TRBD1. This CDR3 is 14 amino acids long.

This rearrangement joins TRBV2 to TRBJ1-1, with TRBD1 identical over 7 bases. V lost 7 bases to trimming and J lost 8 bases; unmatched junction nucleotides: 4. CDR1 SNHLY and CDR2 FYNNEI come from the germline V gene. CDR3 length equals 11 residues. The CDR3 region is CASTWGQEAFF. The DNA for the CDR3 is TGTGCCAGCACCTGGGGACAGGAAGCTTTCTTT.

The gene calls are TRBV20-1 and TRBJ2-7, with D hard to call. This CDR3 is built from 11 residues. Per germline, CDR1 DFQATT and CDR2 SNEGSKA (reference sequence). CDR3 amino acids: CSARDDGEQHV. CDR3 bases: TGCAGTGCTAGAGATGACGGCGAGCAGCACGTC.

This clonotype has only a few counts. The chain uses TRBV10-3 and TRBJ2-5; a weak D match, TRBD1 (6 bases). CDR3 size: 16 residues. Germline V gene lookup returns CDR1 ENHRY and CDR2 SYGVKD. V was trimmed by 4 bases and J by 2 bases, leaving 17 bases between them. CDR3 in DNA: TGTGCCATCAGTGCGTCGAAGGGGGTGAGGCAAGAGACCCAGTACTTC. Its protein product is CAISASKGVRQETQYF.

A few counts support this clonotype. The rearrangement uses TRBV5-1 and TRBJ2-3; TRBD2 aligns across 10 bases. This CDR3 has 16 amino acids. Germline V CDR1 and CDR2: SGHRS, YFSETQ. V lost 4 bases to trimming and J lost 0 bases; unmatched junction nucleotides: 5. CDR3 sequence: CASSPTSGTSTDTQYF. The DNA of the CDR3 is TGCGCCAGCAGCCCCACTAGCGGGACAAGCACAGATACGCAGTATTTT.

J is TRBJ1-3 and V is TRBV7-2, with D perhaps matching TRBD1 (5 bases). Trimming removed 8 bases from V and 2 bases from J, with 10 bases in between. The CDR3 covers 13 residues. Germline values: CDR1 SGHTA, CDR2 FQGNSA. CDR3 nucleotides: TGTGCCAGCCGGATGGGGGCTGGAAACACCATATATTTT. Translating gives CASRMGAGNTIYF.

The rearrangement links TRBV3-1 to TRBJ1-4; TRBD1 matches 9 bases. V was clipped by 3 bases and J by 7 bases; unmatched bases: 6. Germline lookup yields CDR1 LGHDT and CDR2 YNNKEL (reference sequence). The CDR3 runs 15 residues. The CDR3 here is CASSQPGQGVEKLFF. The CDR3 DNA is TGTGCCAGCAGCCAGCCGGGACAGGGTGTTGAAAAACTGTTTTTT.

The chain employs TRBV14 and TRBJ2-3; D gene uncertain. This CDR3 spans 13 amino acids. V shed 2 bases and J shed 9 bases, with 12 bases lying between them. The germline CDR1 and CDR2 sequences are SGHDN and FVKESK. CDR3 bases: TGTGCCAGCAGCCAAAGGAATGGGCTCACGCAGTATTTT. It translates to CASSQRNGLTQYF.

This sequence joins TRBV14 and TRBJ2-7; TRBD1 or TRBD2 may be the D gene (5 bases each). The CDR3 contains 15 residues. V was shortened by 2 bases and J by 4 bases, with 15 bases between the two germline ends. Germline values: CDR1 SGHDN, CDR2 FVKESK. CDR3 DNA sequence: TGTGCCAGCAGCCAAATTCTAGCCGGGACGTACGAGCAGTACTTC. The encoded protein is CASSQILAGTYEQYF.

This clonotype was detected ten times or more. As DNA, the CDR3 is TGTGCCAGCAGCCCTCGCAATGAGCAGTTCTTC. Translation: CASSPRNEQFF. The gene calls are TRBV7-6 and TRBJ2-1; D gene unclear. In germline, CDR1 is SGHVS, CDR2 FNYEAQ. Deletions cut 5 bases from V and 6 bases from J, with 5 bases between. The CDR3 is 11 amino acids.

This clonotype was seen at least ten times. The V gene is TRBV20-1, the J gene TRBJ2-1, with D maybe TRBD2 (6 bases). V lost 6 bases, J lost 3 bases, and 18 bases lay in between. Germline values: CDR1 DFQATT, CDR2 SNEGSKA (reference sequence). The CDR3 loop spans 15 amino acids. CDR3 nucleotides: TGCAGTGCCCCTCCCTCTAGCGCGGGCTACAATGAGCAGTTCTTC. This translates into CSAPPSSAGYNEQFF.

This clonotype was recorded a few times. The V gene is TRBV20-1, the J gene TRBJ2-4; 9 bases align to TRBD1. The CDR3 consists of 15 residues. V shed 5 bases and J 0 bases; nucleotides not matched to a gene: 5. Looked up from germline, CDR1 is DFQATT and CDR2 is SNEGSKA (reference sequence). DNA of the CDR3: TGCAGTGCTTTTGGGACAGGGTTAGCCAAAAACATTCAGTACTTC. Protein sequence: CSAFGTGLAKNIQYF.

The chain couples TRBV28 to TRBJ2-4, with D unclear. Germline loops: CDR1 MDHEN, CDR2 SYDVKM. The CDR3 totals 15 residues. V was cut by 5 bases and J by 4 bases, with 15 bases left in between. The CDR3 sequence: CASSTPQERKNIQYF. The CDR3 region has the DNA TGTGCCAGCAGTACCCCTCAGGAGAGAAAAAACATTCAGTACTTC.